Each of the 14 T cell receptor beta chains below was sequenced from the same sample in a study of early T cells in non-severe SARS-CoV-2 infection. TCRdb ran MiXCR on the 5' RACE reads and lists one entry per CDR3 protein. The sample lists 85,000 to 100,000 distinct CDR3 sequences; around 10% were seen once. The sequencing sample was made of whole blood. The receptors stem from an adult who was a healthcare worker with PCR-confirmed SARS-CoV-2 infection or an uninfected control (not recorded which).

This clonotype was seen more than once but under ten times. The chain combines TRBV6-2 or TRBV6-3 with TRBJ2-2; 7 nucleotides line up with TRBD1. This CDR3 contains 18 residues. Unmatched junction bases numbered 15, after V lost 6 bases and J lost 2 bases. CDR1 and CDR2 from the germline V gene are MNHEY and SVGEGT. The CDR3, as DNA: TGTGCCAGCAGACATATGACGACCGGGACAGTAAACACCGGGGAGCTGTTTTTT. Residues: CASRHMTTGTVNTGELFF.

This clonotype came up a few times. The CDR3 DNA reads TGCAGCGTTGAGAGGGTTGGGTATGGCTACACCTTC. Its protein product is CSVERVGYGYTF. This chain uses TRBV29-1 with TRBJ1-2; D not certain. Germline CDR1 is SQVTM and CDR2 is ANQGSEA. The CDR3 covers 12 residues. Trimming removed 3 bases at V and 5 bases at J, with 10 bases between.

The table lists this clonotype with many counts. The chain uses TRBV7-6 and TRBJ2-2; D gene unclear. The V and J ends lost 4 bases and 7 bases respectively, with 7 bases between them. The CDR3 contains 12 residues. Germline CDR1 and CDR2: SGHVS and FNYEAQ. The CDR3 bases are TGTGCCAGCAGCTCCGGTGGCGGGGAGCTGTTTTTT. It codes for CASSSGGGELFF.

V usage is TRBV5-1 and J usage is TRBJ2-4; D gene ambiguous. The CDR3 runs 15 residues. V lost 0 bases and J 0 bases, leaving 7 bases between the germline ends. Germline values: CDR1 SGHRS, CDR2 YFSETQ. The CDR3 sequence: CASSLDRGAKNIQYF. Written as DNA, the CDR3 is TGCGCCAGCAGCTTGGATCGCGGAGCCAAAAACATTCAGTACTTC.

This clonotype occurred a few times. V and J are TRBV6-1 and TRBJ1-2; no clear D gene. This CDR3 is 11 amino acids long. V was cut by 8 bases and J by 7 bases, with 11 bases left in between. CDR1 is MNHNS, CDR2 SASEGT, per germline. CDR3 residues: CASGHGGGYTF. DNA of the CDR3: TGTGCCAGCGGGCACGGAGGTGGCTACACCTTC.

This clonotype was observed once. The CDR3 sequence: CSVAGQPYEQYF. CDR3 DNA sequence: TGCAGCGTCGCGGGACAGCCCTACGAGCAGTACTTC. This chain joins TRBV29-1 and TRBJ2-7; D might be TRBD1 (7 bases). Trimming cost V 6 bases and J 2 bases, with 11 bases left between them. This CDR3 has 12 residues. In germline, CDR1 is SQVTM, CDR2 ANQGSEA.

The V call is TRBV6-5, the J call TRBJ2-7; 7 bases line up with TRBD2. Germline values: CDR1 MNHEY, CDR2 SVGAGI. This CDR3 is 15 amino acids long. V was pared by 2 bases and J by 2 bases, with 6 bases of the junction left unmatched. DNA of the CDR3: TGTGCCAGCAGTTACGGGCGGGGGAACACCTACGAGCAGTACTTC. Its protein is CASSYGRGNTYEQYF.

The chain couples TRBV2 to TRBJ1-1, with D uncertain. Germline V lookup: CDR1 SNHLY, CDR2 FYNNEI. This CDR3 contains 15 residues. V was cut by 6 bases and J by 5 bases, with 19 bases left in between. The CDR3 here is CASRGGLSLGTEAFF. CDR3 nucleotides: TGTGCCAGCAGGGGAGGATTATCTCTGGGGACTGAAGCTTTCTTT.

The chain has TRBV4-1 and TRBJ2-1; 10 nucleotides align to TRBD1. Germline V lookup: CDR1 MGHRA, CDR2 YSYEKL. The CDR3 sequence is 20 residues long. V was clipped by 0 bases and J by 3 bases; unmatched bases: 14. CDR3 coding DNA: TGCGCCAGCAGCCAAGATCCGGTGGACCTAGACAGGGGGCACTACAATGAGCAGTTCTTC. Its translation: CASSQDPVDLDRGHYNEQFF.

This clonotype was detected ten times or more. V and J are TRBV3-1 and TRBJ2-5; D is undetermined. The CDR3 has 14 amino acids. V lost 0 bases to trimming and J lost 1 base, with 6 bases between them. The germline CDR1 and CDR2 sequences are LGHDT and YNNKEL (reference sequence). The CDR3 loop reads CASSQDFSQETQYF. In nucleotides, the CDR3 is TGTGCCAGCAGCCAAGATTTTTCCCAAGAGACCCAGTACTTC.

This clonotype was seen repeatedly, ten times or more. CDR3: CASRGDSYEQYF. In DNA form, the CDR3 reads TGTGCCAGCAGAGGGGACTCCTACGAGCAGTACTTC. This chain uses TRBV2 with TRBJ2-7; D possibly corresponds to TRBD1 (5 bases). Trimming left V 6 bases short and J 0 bases short, with 6 bases between. The CDR3 is 12 residues long. CDR1 is SNHLY, CDR2 FYNNEI, per germline. Combining the CDR3 with reference TRBV2 and TRBJ2-7 gives the whole variable domain EPEVTQTPSHQVTQMGQEVILRCVPISNHLYFYWYRQILGQKVEFLVSFYNNEISEKSEIFDDQFSVERPDGSNFTLKIRSTKLEDSAMYFCASRGDSYEQYFGPGTRLTVT.

This CDR3 is CASSYYRREQYF. The CDR3 nucleotides read TGTGCCAGCAGTTACTACCGGAGAGAGCAGTACTTC. The V call is TRBV6-2 or TRBV6-3, the J call TRBJ2-7; D gene ambiguous. The CDR3 has 12 residues. V was shortened by 1 base and J by 7 bases, with 8 bases between the two germline ends. The germline gives CDR1 MNHEY, CDR2 SVGEGT.

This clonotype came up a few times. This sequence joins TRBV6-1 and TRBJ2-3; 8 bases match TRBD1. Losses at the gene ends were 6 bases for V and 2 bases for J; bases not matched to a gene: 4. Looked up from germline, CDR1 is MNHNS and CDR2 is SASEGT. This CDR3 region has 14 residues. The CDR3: CASRKDRVTDTQYF. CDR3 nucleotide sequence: TGTGCCAGCAGAAAGGACAGGGTCACAGATACGCAGTATTTT.

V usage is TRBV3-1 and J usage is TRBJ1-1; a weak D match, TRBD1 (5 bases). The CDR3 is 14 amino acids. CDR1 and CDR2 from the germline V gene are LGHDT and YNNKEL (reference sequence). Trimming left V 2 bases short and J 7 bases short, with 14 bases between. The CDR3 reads CASSQNNRLDEAFF. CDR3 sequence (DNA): TGTGCCAGCAGCCAAAATAACAGGCTAGATGAAGCTTTCTTT.